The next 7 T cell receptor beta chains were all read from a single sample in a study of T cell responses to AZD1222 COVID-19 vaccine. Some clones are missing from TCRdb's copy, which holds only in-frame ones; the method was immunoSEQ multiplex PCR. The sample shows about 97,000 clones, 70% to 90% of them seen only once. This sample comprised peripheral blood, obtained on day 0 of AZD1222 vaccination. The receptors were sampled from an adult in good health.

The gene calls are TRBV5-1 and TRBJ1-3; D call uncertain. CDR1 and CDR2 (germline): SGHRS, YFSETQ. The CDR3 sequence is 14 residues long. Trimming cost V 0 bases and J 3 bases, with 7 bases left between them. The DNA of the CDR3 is TGCGCCAGCAGCTTGGCCGGGTATGGAAACACCATATATTTT. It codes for CASSLAGYGNTIYF.

The DNA of the CDR3 is TGTGCCAGCAGCTGGGACCTGAGGGACGAGCAGTACTTC. It codes for CASSWDLRDEQYF. The chain is built from TRBV7-9 and TRBJ2-7; D is tentatively TRBD1 or TRBD2 (5 bases each). Germline V gene lookup returns CDR1 SEHNR and CDR2 FQNEAQ (reference sequence). Trimming pared 4 bases from V and 5 bases from J, leaving 12 bases between. The CDR3 sequence is 13 residues long.

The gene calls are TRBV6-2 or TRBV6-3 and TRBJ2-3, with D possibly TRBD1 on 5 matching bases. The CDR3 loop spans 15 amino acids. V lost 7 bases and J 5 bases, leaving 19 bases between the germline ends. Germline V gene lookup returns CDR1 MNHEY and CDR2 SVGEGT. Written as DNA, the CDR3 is TGTGCCAGCACCCCAAGGGGTGCGGTAGGAGATACGCAGTATTTT. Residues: CASTPRGAVGDTQYF.

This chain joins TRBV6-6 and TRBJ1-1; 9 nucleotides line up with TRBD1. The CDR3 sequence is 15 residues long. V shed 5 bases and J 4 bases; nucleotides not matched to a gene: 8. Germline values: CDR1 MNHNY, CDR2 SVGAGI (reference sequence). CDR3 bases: TGTGCCAGCAGTAAGGGACAGGGTGGGGTCACTGAAGCTTTCTTT. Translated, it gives CASSKGQGGVTEAFF.

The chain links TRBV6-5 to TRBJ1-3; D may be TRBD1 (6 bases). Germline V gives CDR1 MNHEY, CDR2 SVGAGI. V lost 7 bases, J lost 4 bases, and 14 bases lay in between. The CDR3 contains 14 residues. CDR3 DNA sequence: TGTGCCAGCAAGGGACAAGATACCGGAAACACCATATATTTT. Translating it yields CASKGQDTGNTIYF.

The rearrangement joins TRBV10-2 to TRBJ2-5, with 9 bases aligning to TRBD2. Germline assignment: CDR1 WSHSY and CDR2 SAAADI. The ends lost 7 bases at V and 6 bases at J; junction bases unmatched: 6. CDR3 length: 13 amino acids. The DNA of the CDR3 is TGCGCCAGCAAAGGCGGGGGGGCACAGACCCAGTACTTC. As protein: CASKGGGAQTQYF.

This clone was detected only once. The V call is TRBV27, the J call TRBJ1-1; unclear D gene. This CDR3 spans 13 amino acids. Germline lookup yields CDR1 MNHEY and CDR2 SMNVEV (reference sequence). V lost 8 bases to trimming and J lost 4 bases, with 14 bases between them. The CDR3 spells CASLSVGSTEAFF. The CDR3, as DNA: TGTGCCAGCCTTTCTGTTGGGAGCACTGAAGCTTTCTTT.